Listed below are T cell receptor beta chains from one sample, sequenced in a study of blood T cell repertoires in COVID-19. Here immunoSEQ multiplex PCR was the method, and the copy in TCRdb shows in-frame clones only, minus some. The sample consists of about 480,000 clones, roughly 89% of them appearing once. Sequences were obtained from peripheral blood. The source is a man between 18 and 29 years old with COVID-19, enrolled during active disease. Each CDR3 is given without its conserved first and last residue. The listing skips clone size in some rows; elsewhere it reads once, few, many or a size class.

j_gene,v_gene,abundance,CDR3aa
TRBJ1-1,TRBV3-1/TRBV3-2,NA,ASSQMTGRTEAF
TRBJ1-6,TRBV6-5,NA,ASKRAGLGSPLH
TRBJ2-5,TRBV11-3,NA,ASTSTSGQETQY
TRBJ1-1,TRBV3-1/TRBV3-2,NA,ASSQTTGMNTEAF
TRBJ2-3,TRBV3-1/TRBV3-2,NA,ASSQDYGRADTQY
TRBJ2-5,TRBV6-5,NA,ASGREMGETQY
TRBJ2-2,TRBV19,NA,ASSRLAGNTGELF
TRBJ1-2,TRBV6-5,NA,ASSYQGGIYGYT
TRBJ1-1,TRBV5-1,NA,ASSLDPSGTEAF
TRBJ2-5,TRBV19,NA,ASSIGDRGGETQY
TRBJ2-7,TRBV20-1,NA,SARALAGGSLYEQY
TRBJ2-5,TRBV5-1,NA,ASSFRGREETQY
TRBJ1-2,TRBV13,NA,ASSPRGQYGYT
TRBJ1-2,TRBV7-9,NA,ASSPGSKGYT
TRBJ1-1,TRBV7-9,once,ASRGGGTGPEAF
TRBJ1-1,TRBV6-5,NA,ASSRTGRGGEAF
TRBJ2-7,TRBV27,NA,ASSLRLPFYEQY
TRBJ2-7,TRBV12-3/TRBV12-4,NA,ASSPQGYEQY
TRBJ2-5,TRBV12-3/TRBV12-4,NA,ASREPGGETQY
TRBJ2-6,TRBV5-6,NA,ASSLPQAGANVLT
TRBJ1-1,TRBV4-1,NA,ASSGRQGPGTEAF
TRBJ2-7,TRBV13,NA,ASSLDRGTYEQY
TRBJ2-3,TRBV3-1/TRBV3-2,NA,ASSFLTDTQY
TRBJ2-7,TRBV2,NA,ASSLALDYEQY
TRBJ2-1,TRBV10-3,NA,AISESGQGARREQF
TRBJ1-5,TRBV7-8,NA,ASSHPREGASQPQH
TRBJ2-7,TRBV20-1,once,SALTGAEQY
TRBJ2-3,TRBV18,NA,ASSPRQGEADTQY
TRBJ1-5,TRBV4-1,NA,ASSQVLYSNQPQH
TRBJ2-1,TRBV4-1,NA,ASSQEAHSYNEQF